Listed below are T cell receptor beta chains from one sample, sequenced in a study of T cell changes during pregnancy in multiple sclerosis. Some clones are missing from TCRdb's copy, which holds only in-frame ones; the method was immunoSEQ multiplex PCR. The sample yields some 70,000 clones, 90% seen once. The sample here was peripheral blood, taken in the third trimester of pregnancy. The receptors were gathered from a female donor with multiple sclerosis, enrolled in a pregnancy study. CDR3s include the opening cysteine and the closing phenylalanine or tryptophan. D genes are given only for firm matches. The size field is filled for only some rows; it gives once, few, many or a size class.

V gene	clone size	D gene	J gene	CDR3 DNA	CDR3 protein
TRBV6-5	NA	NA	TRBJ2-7	TGTGCCAGCAGTTACTCGCGGCAGGGGGGAAAGTACGAGCAGTACTTC	CASSYSRQGGKYEQYF
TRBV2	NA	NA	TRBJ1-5	TGTGCCAGCAATGGGCAGGGACAAAATAGCAATCAGCCCCAGCATTTT	CASNGQGQNSNQPQHF
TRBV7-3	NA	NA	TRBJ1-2	TGTGCCAGCAGCTTAATAGCGGGGGCCCCACATGGCTACACCTTC	CASSLIAGAPHGYTF
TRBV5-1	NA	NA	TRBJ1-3	TGCGCCAGCAGCTTTACGGGGAATGGAAACACCATATATTTT	CASSFTGNGNTIYF
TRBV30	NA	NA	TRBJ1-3	TGTGCCCATTTGTCGGGAGGAAACACCATATATTTT	CAHLSGGNTIYF
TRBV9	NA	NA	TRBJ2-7	TGTGCCAGCAGCGCAATCCCCGATAGCTACGAGCAGTACTTC	CASSAIPDSYEQYF
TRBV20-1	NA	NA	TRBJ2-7	TGCAGTGCTAGAACCAGGGGCAAGCAGTACTTC	CSARTRGKQYF
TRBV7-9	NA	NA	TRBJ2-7	TGTGCCAGCAGATACAGTGGGGCTGGCGAGCAGTACTTC	CASRYSGAGEQYF
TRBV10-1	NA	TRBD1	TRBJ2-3	TGCGCCAGCAGTGACCCGACAGGGAGTGGAGTCACAGATACGCAGTATTTT	CASSDPTGSGVTDTQYF
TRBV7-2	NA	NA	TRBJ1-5	TGTGCCAGCAGCTGGGACTTAACCGGCCAGCCCCAGCATTTT	CASSWDLTGQPQHF
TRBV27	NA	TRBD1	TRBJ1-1	TGTGCCAGCAGCAGGGACAGGTGGAACACTGAAGCTTTCTTT	CASSRDRWNTEAFF
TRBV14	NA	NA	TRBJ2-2	TGTGCCAGCAGCCAAGGCGTGGACACCGGGGAGCTGTTTTTT	CASSQGVDTGELFF
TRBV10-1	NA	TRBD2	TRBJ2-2	TGCGCCAGCAGTGAATCGGCTAGCGGGGGATACACCGGGGAGCTGTTTTTT	CASSESASGGYTGELFF
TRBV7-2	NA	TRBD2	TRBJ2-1	TGTGCCAGCAGCCCCCCTAGCGGGAGGCCTTTGGGTGAGCAGTTCTTC	CASSPPSGRPLGEQFF
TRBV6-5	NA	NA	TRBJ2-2	TGTGCCAGCAGTTTTCGGACAGACCTCACCGGGGAGCTGTTTTTT	CASSFRTDLTGELFF
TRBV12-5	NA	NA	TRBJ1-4	TGTGCTAGTGGTTTGATCGTCCGGGGGGGGAGGGAAAAACTGTTTTTT	CASGLIVRGGREKLFF
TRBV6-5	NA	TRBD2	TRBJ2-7	TGTGCCAGCAGTTATGGACTAGCGGGAGTCTACGAGCAGTACTTC	CASSYGLAGVYEQYF
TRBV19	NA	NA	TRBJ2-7	TGTGCCAGTAGTAATTCGGGGAGAGGCTACGAGCAGTACTTC	CASSNSGRGYEQYF
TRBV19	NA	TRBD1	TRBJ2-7	TGTGCCAGTAGTAATCCGGGACAGAGATACGAGCAGTACTTC	CASSNPGQRYEQYF
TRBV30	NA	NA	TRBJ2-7	TGTGCCTGGACTCTGAGGGAGTTTGGTTCCTACGAGCAGTACTTC	CAWTLREFGSYEQYF
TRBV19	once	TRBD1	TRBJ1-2	TGTGCCAGTAGTATAGGATTGACAGGGAAACCCCGTAACTATGGCTACACCTTC	CASSIGLTGKPRNYGYTF
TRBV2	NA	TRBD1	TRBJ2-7	TGTGCCAGCAGTAAGGACAGGTTTTACGAGCAGTACTTC	CASSKDRFYEQYF
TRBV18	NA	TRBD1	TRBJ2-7	TGTGCCAGCTCACCACCTGGACAGGTGTTCAATGCCTACGAGCAGTACTTC	CASSPPGQVFNAYEQYF
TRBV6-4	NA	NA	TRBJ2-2	TGTGCCAGCAGTCTCGTCGGAGGCACCGGGGAGCTGTTTTTT	CASSLVGGTGELFF
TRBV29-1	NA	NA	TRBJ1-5	TGCAGCGTTGGGACTGGGAATAGCAATCAGCCCCAGCATTTT	CSVGTGNSNQPQHF
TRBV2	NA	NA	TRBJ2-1	TGTGCCAGCAGCGACAAGTTCTACAATGAGCAGTTCTTC	CASSDKFYNEQFF
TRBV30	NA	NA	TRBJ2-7	TGTGCCTGGACCGTGGGCCCAGGGTCACCCTACGAGCAGTACTTC	CAWTVGPGSPYEQYF
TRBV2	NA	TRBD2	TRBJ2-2	TGTGCCAGCAGTGGGCGGGAGACCGGGGAGCTGTTTTTT	CASSGRETGELFF
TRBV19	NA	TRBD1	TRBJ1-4	TGTGCCAGCGACGGGACAGGGGGGGAAAAACTGTTTTTT	CASDGTGGEKLFF
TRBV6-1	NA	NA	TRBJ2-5	TGTGCCAGCAGTGAGGCCCGACTAGGGACCCAGTACTTC	CASSEARLGTQYF
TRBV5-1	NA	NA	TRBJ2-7	TGCGCCAGCAGCTTGGTAGGGGCCCCGAACTACGAGCAGTACTTC	CASSLVGAPNYEQYF
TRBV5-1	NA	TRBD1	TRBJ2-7	TGCGCCAGCAGCTTGATGACAGGGGGCGAAAACGAGCAGTACTTC	CASSLMTGGENEQYF
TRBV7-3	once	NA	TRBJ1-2	TGTGCCAGCAGCTTAGATGGCAACAGCTATGGCTACACCTTC	CASSLDGNSYGYTF
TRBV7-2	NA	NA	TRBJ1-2	TGTGCCAGCAGCTCCCTTTACGGGGGGAATGGCTACACCTTC	CASSSLYGGNGYTF
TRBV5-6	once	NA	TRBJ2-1	TGTGCCAGCAGCTTTGGTATTAGGCAGGTCAATGAGCAGTTCTTC	CASSFGIRQVNEQFF
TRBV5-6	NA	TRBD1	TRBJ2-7	TGTGCCAGCAGTACCGGGACAGCAGCCTACGAGCAGTACTTC	CASSTGTAAYEQYF
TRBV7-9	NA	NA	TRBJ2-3	TGTGCCAGACAGGGAGACACAGATACGCAGTATTTT	CARQGDTDTQYF
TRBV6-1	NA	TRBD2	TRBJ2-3	TGTGCCAGCAGTGAGACTAGCGGGGGACCAGATACGCAGTATTTT	CASSETSGGPDTQYF
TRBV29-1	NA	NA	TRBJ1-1	TGCAGCGTTCCCCCACAATCGACGGGGTCGTACGCTGAAGCTTTCTTT	CSVPPQSTGSYAEAFF
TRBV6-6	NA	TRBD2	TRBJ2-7	TGTGCCAGCAGTTTCCCGGGACTAGCGGGGGGGCAGTACTTC	CASSFPGLAGGQYF
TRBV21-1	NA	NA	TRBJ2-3	TGTGCCAGCAGCAAAATGAATCCAAAATTGAACTTCACAGATACGCAGTATTTT	CASSKMNPKLNFTDTQYF
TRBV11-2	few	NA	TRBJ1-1	TGTGCCAGCAGCGTACTTACTACTGAAGCTTTCTTT	CASSVLTTEAFF
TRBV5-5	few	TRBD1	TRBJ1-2	TGTGCCAGCAGCTACAACCCACAGACAGGGAAGGACTTC	CASSYNPQTGKDF
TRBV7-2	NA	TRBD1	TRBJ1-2	TGTGCCAGCAGGGGACAGGGGGGAGGCTACACCTTC	CASRGQGGGYTF
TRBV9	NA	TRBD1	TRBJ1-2	TGTGCCAGCAGCGTAGGGGACAGGGTGGCCTATGGCTACACCTTC	CASSVGDRVAYGYTF
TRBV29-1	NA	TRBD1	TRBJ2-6	TGCAGCGTTGGGACAGGGGCTGGGGCCAACGTCCTGACTTTC	CSVGTGAGANVLTF
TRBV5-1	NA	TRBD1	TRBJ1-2	TGCGCCAGCAGCGCGCAGGGACAGGGTAATGGCTACACCTTC	CASSAQGQGNGYTF
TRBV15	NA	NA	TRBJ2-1	TGTGCCACCAGCAGAGATTTAAGCGCTAATGAGCAGTTCTTC	CATSRDLSANEQFF
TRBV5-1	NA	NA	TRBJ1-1	TGCGCCAGCAGCTTAGGAGTGGCGGGAAACACTGAAGCTTTCTTT	CASSLGVAGNTEAFF
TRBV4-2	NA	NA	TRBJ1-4	TGTGCCAGCAGCCAAGATACTGGGACACCTAGTGAAAAACTGTTTTTT	CASSQDTGTPSEKLFF
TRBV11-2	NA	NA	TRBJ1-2	TGTGCCAGCAGCCCCCTCCAAACAGGGCCCTATGGCTACACCTTC	CASSPLQTGPYGYTF
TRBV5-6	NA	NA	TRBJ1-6	TGTGCCAGCAGCTTCGGCACAGGAAAATCACCCCTCCACTTT	CASSFGTGKSPLHF
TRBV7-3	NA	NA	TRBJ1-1	TGTGCCAGCAGCTCCGGACAGTACACTGAAGCTTTCTTT	CASSSGQYTEAFF
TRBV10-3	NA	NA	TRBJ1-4	TGTGCCATCAGTGAGATAGGGGTTGAAACTAATGAAAAACTGTTTTTT	CAISEIGVETNEKLFF